A single sample gave rise to the 25 T cell receptor beta chains below, sequenced in a study of blood T cell repertoires in COVID-19. Assay used: immunoSEQ multiplex PCR; TCRdb lists only in-frame clones, some missing. Of fewer than 250,000 clones listed, roughly 89% were seen once; the top ten hold roughly 15%. Sequencing used PBMCs or T cells enriched from blood (not recorded which). Receptors originate from a man aged 30 to 39 who had been exposed to COVID-19.

This clone was observed once. The gene calls are TRBV11-1 and TRBJ2-3, with D maybe TRBD1 (6 bases). The V gene's germline CDR1 is SGHAT and CDR2 FQDESV (reference sequence). This CDR3 contains 15 residues. V was shortened by 4 bases and J by 0 bases, with 11 bases between the two germline ends. The CDR3, as DNA: TGTGCCAGCAGCTCTGGGACAACCAGCACAGATACGCAGTATTTT. Translating it yields CASSSGTTSTDTQYF.

This clone was counted a few times. The genes are TRBV4-2 and TRBJ2-7, with 9 positions matching TRBD2. The junction had 9 bases not matched to a gene; V was cut back by 4 bases and J by 5 bases. Germline values: CDR1 LGHNA, CDR2 YNFKEQ. There are 15 residues in the CDR3. CDR3 region: CASSPGGLARHEQYF. CDR3 bases: TGTGCCAGCAGCCCCGGGGGACTAGCCCGCCACGAGCAGTACTTC.

This chain joins TRBV6-5 and TRBJ1-1; D remains unclear. This CDR3 has 15 residues. Germline V gene lookup returns CDR1 MNHEY and CDR2 SVGAGI. Trimming shortened V by 0 bases and J by 4 bases, and 12 bases separated the two germline ends. The CDR3 region is CASSYSLQRGTEAFF. The CDR3 region has the DNA TGTGCCAGCAGTTACTCACTACAGCGGGGCACTGAAGCTTTCTTT.

This chain uses TRBV3-1 (or the pseudogene TRBV3-2) with TRBJ2-1, with D unresolved. V lost 1 base, J lost 7 bases, and 8 bases lay in between. The CDR3 is made up of 13 amino acids. From germline, CDR1 is LGHDT and CDR2 YNNKEL (reference sequence). This chain's CDR3 is CASSQVLRNEQFF. CDR3 nucleotides: TGTGCCAGCAGCCAAGTGTTGAGGAATGAGCAGTTCTTC.

The chain has TRBV6-5 and TRBJ2-1; 7 nucleotides align to TRBD1. Losses at the gene ends were 2 bases for V and 6 bases for J; bases not matched to a gene: 10. Germline assignment: CDR1 MNHEY and CDR2 SVGAGI. The length of the CDR3 is 16 residues. This CDR3 is CASSYTGQIHSNEQFF. The DNA of the CDR3 is TGTGCCAGCAGTTACACGGGACAGATTCATTCCAATGAGCAGTTCTTC.

J is TRBJ1-1 and V is TRBV6-5; 7 nucleotides align to TRBD1. V was clipped by 4 bases and J by 2 bases; unmatched bases: 7. CDR1 is MNHEY, CDR2 SVGAGI, per germline. The CDR3 totals 15 residues. The CDR3 region is CASSSRQGLNTEAFF. CDR3 coding DNA: TGTGCCAGCAGTTCCCGACAGGGTTTAAACACTGAAGCTTTCTTT.

J is TRBJ2-5 and V is TRBV2; maybe TRBD2 (7 bases). Germline V CDR1 and CDR2: SNHLY, FYNNEI. The V end lost 1 base, the J end lost 8 bases, and 17 bases lay between the germline ends. This CDR3 contains 15 residues. CDR3 loop: CASSEGLGGGGTQYF. DNA of the CDR3: TGTGCCAGCAGTGAAGGTTTGGGAGGGGGTGGAACCCAGTACTTC. Supplemented by reference TRBV2 and TRBJ2-5, the full variable domain reads EPEVTQTPSHQVTQMGQEVILRCVPISNHLYFYWYRQILGQKVEFLVSFYNNEISEKSEIFDDQFSVERPDGSNFTLKIRSTKLEDSAMYFCASSEGLGGGGTQYFGPGTRLLVL.

The chain employs TRBV30 and TRBJ1-1; tentative D call: TRBD1 (5 bases). The CDR3 spans 13 residues. Germline V gene data show CDR1 as GTSNPN and CDR2 as SVGIG (reference sequence). The DNA of the CDR3 is TGTTCGGGGGATGGTAGTGGGAACACTGAAGCTTTCTTT. Amino acid sequence: CSGDGSGNTEAFF. The whole variable domain, remainder taken from reference TRBV30 and TRBJ1-1, is SQTIHQWPATLVQPVGSPLSLECTVEGTSNPNLYWYRQAAGRGLQLLFYSVGIGQISSEVPQNLSASRPQDRQFILSSKKLLLSDSGFYLCSGDGSGNTEAFFGQGTRLTVV.

The V gene is TRBV29-1, the J gene TRBJ1-4; maybe TRBD1 (5 bases). This CDR3 is built from 16 residues. Between the trimmed V and J ends, which lost 0 bases and 8 bases, there was a span of 19 bases. CDR1 and CDR2 from the germline V gene are SQVTM and ANQGSEA. CDR3: CSVEDHVPRKGEKLFF. The CDR3, as DNA: TGCAGCGTTGAAGATCACGTACCGAGAAAGGGGGAAAAACTGTTTTTT.

This clone appeared many times. The rearrangement uses TRBV10-1 and TRBJ2-1, with D hard to call. With 8 bases removed from V and 4 bases from J, the gap between germline ends came to 6 bases. The CDR3 consists of 11 residues. Germline-derived CDR1 and CDR2 are WNHNN and SYGVQD (reference sequence). CDR3 sequence reads: CASGEYNEQFF. The DNA of the CDR3 is TGCGCCAGCGGAGAATACAATGAGCAGTTCTTC.

The rearrangement links TRBV7-2 to TRBJ2-5, with 7 bases matching TRBD2. Germline CDR1 and CDR2: SGHTA and FQGNSA. The V segment lost 3 bases and the J segment 0 bases; nucleotides outside the gene matches: 10. This CDR3 has 17 residues. CDR3 sequence: CASSFPIGSGDQETQYF. The DNA for the CDR3 is TGTGCCAGCAGCTTCCCGATTGGGAGCGGGGACCAAGAGACCCAGTACTTC.

This chain joins TRBV6-5 and TRBJ1-1; 7 bases map to TRBD1. The CDR3 loop spans 12 amino acids. CDR1 and CDR2 (germline): MNHEY, SVGAGI. Trimming removed 10 bases from V and 5 bases from J; junction bases left unmatched: 7. The CDR3 bases are TGTGCCACCTACAGGGGATATACTGAAGCTTTCTTT. Protein product: CATYRGYTEAFF.

V is TRBV10-3 and J is TRBJ1-5; D unclear. Germline V gene data show CDR1 as ENHRY and CDR2 as SYGVKD. V lost 8 bases to trimming and J lost 0 bases, with 8 bases between them. The CDR3 consists of 13 residues. The CDR3 nucleotides are TGTGCCATCGGAGACGATAGCAATCAGCCCCAGCATTTT. Amino acids: CAIGDDSNQPQHF.

The chain couples TRBV18 to TRBJ2-7; no definite D call. CDR3 length: 14 residues. Germline V CDR1 and CDR2: KGHSH, LQKENI. Trimming shortened V by 0 bases and J by 0 bases, and 6 bases separated the two germline ends. CDR3 loop: CASSPPRRSYEQYF. CDR3 DNA sequence: TGTGCCAGCTCACCACCGAGGCGCTCCTACGAGCAGTACTTC.

V usage is TRBV24-1 and J usage is TRBJ2-1; tentatively, D is TRBD2 (5 bases). The CDR3 is 12 amino acids. From germline, CDR1 is KGHDR and CDR2 SFDVKD. V lost 7 bases, J lost 7 bases, and 10 bases lay in between. This CDR3 is CATSGVNNEQFF. The CDR3 DNA sequence: TGTGCCACCAGCGGGGTCAATAATGAGCAGTTCTTC.

This clone was picked up a small number of times. The chain carries TRBV27 and TRBJ1-5; 7 nucleotides line up with TRBD1. Germline CDR1 and CDR2: MNHEY and SMNVEV (reference sequence). Unmatched junction bases numbered 6, after V lost 4 bases and J lost 3 bases. This CDR3 comprises 15 residues. The CDR3: CASSSVDRDNQPQHF. The CDR3 bases are TGTGCCAGCAGTTCTGTCGACAGGGACAATCAGCCCCAGCATTTT.

The V call is TRBV5-1, the J call TRBJ2-2; 7 bases are shared with TRBD1. The V and J ends lost 2 bases and 7 bases, in that order; junction bases with no gene match: 8. The CDR3 spans 15 residues. Germline loops: CDR1 SGHRS, CDR2 YFSETQ. CDR3 nucleotide sequence: TGCGCCAGCAGCTTAGATACAGGGGTTGGCGGGGAGCTGTTTTTT. This sequence encodes CASSLDTGVGGELFF.

V and J are TRBV3-1 (or the pseudogene TRBV3-2) and TRBJ2-5; 9 bases map to TRBD2. This CDR3 comprises 16 residues. V lost 0 bases to trimming and J lost 6 bases; unmatched junction nucleotides: 8. Germline V CDR1 and CDR2: LGHDT, YNNKEL (reference sequence). The CDR3 region has the DNA TGTGCCAGCAGCCAAGATCCGGCGGGGGGGACGAAGACCCAGTACTTC. Its protein product is CASSQDPAGGTKTQYF.

The V gene is TRBV6-6, the J gene TRBJ2-7; 7 bases line up with TRBD1. The V gene's germline CDR1 is MNHNY and CDR2 SVGAGI (reference sequence). This CDR3 is 12 amino acids long. After removal of 3 bases from V and 11 bases from J, the junction contained 7 bases not matched to a gene. The CDR3 DNA reads as TGTGCCAGCAGTTATAGTCAGGGGGAAGAGTACTTC. It is translated as CASSYSQGEEYF.

CDR3 in DNA: TGTGCCAGCAGACAACGGGGGGCTCAAGATACGCAGTATTTT. Translating it yields CASRQRGAQDTQYF. V usage is TRBV7-8 and J usage is TRBJ2-3; D perhaps matches TRBD2 (7 bases). CDR1 SGHVS and CDR2 FQNEAQ come from the germline V gene. The CDR3 contains 14 residues. Trimming pared 6 bases from V and 5 bases from J, leaving 15 bases between.

The J gene is TRBJ1-1, the V gene TRBV14; no reliable D call. From germline, CDR1 is SGHDN and CDR2 FVKESK. Trimming left V 3 bases short and J 1 base short, with 6 bases between. CDR3 length: 13 amino acids. CDR3 in DNA: TGTGCCAGCAGCCAGCTATCGAACACTGAAGCTTTCTTT. This gives the protein CASSQLSNTEAFF.

The genes are TRBV5-1 and TRBJ1-2; D call uncertain. The CDR3 is made up of 14 amino acids. Germline V gives CDR1 SGHRS, CDR2 YFSETQ. V shed 0 bases and J shed 4 bases, with 10 bases lying between them. The CDR3 region is CASSLGADRYGYTF. The DNA of the CDR3 is TGCGCCAGCAGCTTGGGGGCAGACCGCTATGGCTACACCTTC.

The chain recombines TRBV6-5 with TRBJ2-2, with 11 bases matching TRBD2. V dropped 0 bases and J dropped 6; count of bases not matched to a gene: 3. This CDR3 is built from 16 residues. CDR1 and CDR2 from the germline V gene are MNHEY and SVGAGI. The CDR3 DNA sequence: TGTGCCAGCAGTTACTCAACTAGCGGGGGTGCCGGGGAGCTGTTTTTT. This encodes CASSYSTSGGAGELFF.

The chain is built from TRBV9 and TRBJ2-2; no firm D call. V lost 4 bases and J lost 3, with 4 bases in between. Germline loops: CDR1 SGDLS, CDR2 YYNGEE. The CDR3 loop spans 12 amino acids. In nucleotides, the CDR3 is TGTGCCAGCAGCCCCTACACCGGGGAGCTGTTTTTT. Translated: CASSPYTGELFF.

The V and J genes are TRBV27 and TRBJ1-3; possible D gene TRBD1, 6 bases. The CDR3 is 15 residues long. Germline loops: CDR1 MNHEY, CDR2 SMNVEV (reference sequence). Between the trimmed V and J ends, which lost 5 bases and 3 bases, there was a span of 14 bases. The CDR3 protein is CASSPYREYGNTIYF. The CDR3 region has the DNA TGTGCCAGCAGTCCTTACAGGGAGTATGGAAACACCATATATTTT.